The 14 T cell receptor beta chains below were found in one sample sequenced in a study of blood T cell repertoires in COVID-19. TCRdb keeps only in-frame clones here, not all; method: immunoSEQ multiplex PCR. The sample lists some 460,000 clones; around 90% were seen once. Source material: PBMCs or T cells enriched from blood (not recorded which). These receptor sequences come from a woman between 18 and 30 years old who had recovered from COVID-19.

This clone was recorded a few times. The J gene is TRBJ1-5, the V gene TRBV28; the D gene is possibly TRBD1 (6 bases). In germline, CDR1 is MDHEN, CDR2 SYDVKM. CDR3 size: 13 residues. Trimming pared 6 bases from V and 5 bases from J, leaving 11 bases between. In DNA form, the CDR3 reads TGTGCCAGCAGCCCCGACAGGTATCAGCCCCAGCATTTT. This encodes CASSPDRYQPQHF.

As concerns this clone: The identical CDR3 is also encoded by other nucleotide sequences in the sample. V gene TRBV6-5 combines with J gene TRBJ2-2; TRBD2 is a possible D gene (5 bases). Germline CDR1 and CDR2: MNHEY and SVGAGI. The CDR3 consists of 13 residues. Trimming shortened V by 3 bases and J by 5 bases, and 7 bases separated the two germline ends. CDR3 coding DNA: TGTGCCAGCAGTTATCGGGGAACCGGGGAGCTGTTTTTT. It codes for CASSYRGTGELFF.

This clone has more than one count but fewer than ten. The rearrangement uses TRBV19 and TRBJ1-3; 7 nucleotides align to TRBD1. Germline V gene sequence: CDR1 LNHDA, CDR2 SQIVND (reference sequence). The CDR3 is 15 residues long. V shed 7 bases and J 2 bases; nucleotides not matched to a gene: 8. The CDR3 is CASTRQGATGNTIYF. For the CDR3, the DNA is TGTGCCAGTACACGACAGGGAGCGACTGGAAACACCATATATTTT.

The CDR3 nucleotides read TGTGCTAGTGGTTCCGGGGGGGCCTGGCATGAGCAGTTCTTC. Its protein is CASGSGGAWHEQFF. The chain has TRBV12-5 and TRBJ2-1; the match to TRBD2 covers 8 bases. The CDR3 spans 14 residues. CDR1 LGHNT and CDR2 FRNRAP come from the germline V gene. V dropped 4 bases and J dropped 8; count of bases not matched to a gene: 7.

The V and J genes are TRBV27 and TRBJ2-2; 8 bases are shared with TRBD2. The CDR3 is 14 amino acids. J gave up 7 bases and V 6 bases, and 7 bases lay outside the gene matches. Germline CDR1 and CDR2: MNHEY and SMNVEV (reference sequence). As DNA, the CDR3 is TGTGCCAGCAGCTACGGGGGGGCACACGGGGAGCTGTTTTTT. Its protein is CASSYGGAHGELFF.

This clone was seen more than once but under ten times. This chain links TRBV7-3 with TRBJ1-1, with D uncertain. Trimming removed 2 bases from V and 1 base from J, with 8 bases in between. Germline CDR1 is SGHTA and CDR2 is FQGTGA. The CDR3 length is 14 residues. This CDR3 reads CASSLDSGNTEAFF. The CDR3 DNA follows: TGTGCCAGCAGCTTAGACTCGGGGAACACTGAAGCTTTCTTT.

The V and J genes are TRBV30 and TRBJ1-1, with D tentatively TRBD1 (6 bases). Trimming took 0 bases from V and 4 from J, leaving 15 bases between them. The CDR3 contains 15 residues. Germline V lookup: CDR1 GTSNPN, CDR2 SVGIG (reference sequence). This CDR3 reads CAWSVQGPWSTEAFF. For the CDR3, the DNA is TGTGCCTGGAGTGTACAGGGCCCCTGGAGCACTGAAGCTTTCTTT. Based on the CDR3 plus reference TRBV30 and TRBJ1-1, the full variable domain is SQTIHQWPATLVQPVGSPLSLECTVEGTSNPNLYWYRQAAGRGLQLLFYSVGIGQISSEVPQNLSASRPQDRQFILSSKKLLLSDSGFYLCAWSVQGPWSTEAFFGQGTRLTVV.

V and J are TRBV5-1 and TRBJ1-1; TRBD1 matches at 7 bases. This CDR3 comprises 14 residues. V lost 4 bases to trimming and J lost 3 bases; unmatched junction nucleotides: 6. Germline V gives CDR1 SGHRS, CDR2 YFSETQ. The CDR3 coding sequence is TGCGCCAGCAGCCGCGCTACAGGGGACACTGAAGCTTTCTTT. Translated: CASSRATGDTEAFF.

Remarks on this clone: Other nucleotide sequences from this sample produce the same CDR3. The genes are TRBV6-5 and TRBJ1-1, with D unresolved. The CDR3 is made up of 13 amino acids. Per germline, CDR1 MNHEY and CDR2 SVGAGI. Deletions cut 2 bases from V and 2 bases from J, with 6 bases between. CDR3 coding DNA: TGTGCCAGCAGTTACGGCAGAAACACTGAAGCTTTCTTT. Translating gives CASSYGRNTEAFF.

In this sample, this clone turned up once. The gene calls are TRBV5-1 and TRBJ1-1; 8 bases align to TRBD1. V shed 1 base, J shed 4 bases, and the junction held 3 bases outside the gene matches. CDR1 and CDR2 (germline): SGHRS, YFSETQ. The CDR3 has 14 residues. CDR3 sequence (DNA): TGCGCCAGCAGCTTGTTCCAGGGGGCCACTGAAGCTTTCTTT. It codes for CASSLFQGATEAFF.

The chain joins TRBV24-1 to TRBJ2-7, with D possibly matching TRBD1 (5 bases). Per the germline V gene, CDR1 is KGHDR and CDR2 is SFDVKD. The CDR3 is 16 amino acids. Trimming took 1 base from V and 9 from J, leaving 21 bases between them. CDR3 DNA: TGTGCCACCAGTGATTTCTGCCCTCAGAAAGGGGCTGGGCAGTACTTC. It translates to CATSDFCPQKGAGQYF.

The chain uses TRBV27 and TRBJ1-3, with D maybe TRBD1 (6 bases). V lost 10 bases and J 1 base, leaving 26 bases between the germline ends. Germline CDR1 MNHEY, CDR2 SMNVEV (reference sequence). CDR3 length equals 18 residues. The chain's CDR3 is CATILRGGSRRSGNTIYF. CDR3 coding DNA: TGTGCCACCATCCTGCGTGGGGGCTCTCGTCGGTCTGGAAACACCATATATTTT.

The chain is built from TRBV4-1 and TRBJ2-7, with 13 bases matching TRBD2. The CDR3 is 15 residues long. Trimming cost V 5 bases and J 2 bases; bases outside gene matches: 3. Germline V CDR1 and CDR2: MGHRA, YSYEKL. CDR3 amino acids: CASSYGLAGAYEQYF. CDR3 nucleotides: TGCGCCAGCAGCTACGGACTAGCGGGGGCCTACGAGCAGTACTTC.

This clone was detected once. V is TRBV6-5 and J is TRBJ1-2; D unresolved. The germline V gene encodes CDR1 MNHEY and CDR2 SVGAGI. This CDR3 is built from 14 residues. Trimming pared 4 bases from V and 8 bases from J, leaving 17 bases between. This CDR3 reads CASSLGRERGGYTF. The CDR3 DNA reads TGTGCCAGCAGTTTGGGCCGGGAAAGAGGAGGCTACACCTTC.